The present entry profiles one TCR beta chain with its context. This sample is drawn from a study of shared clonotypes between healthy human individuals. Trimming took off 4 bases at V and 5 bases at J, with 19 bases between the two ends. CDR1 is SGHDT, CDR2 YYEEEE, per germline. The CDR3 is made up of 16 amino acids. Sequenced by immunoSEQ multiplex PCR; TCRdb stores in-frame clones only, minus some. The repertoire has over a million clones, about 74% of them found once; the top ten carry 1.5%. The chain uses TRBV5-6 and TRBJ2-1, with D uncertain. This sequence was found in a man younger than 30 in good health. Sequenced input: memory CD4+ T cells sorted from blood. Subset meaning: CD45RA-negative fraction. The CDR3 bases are TGTGCCAGCAGCCCACCTTCTAGAAAGCGTGACAATGAGCAGTTCTTC. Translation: CASSPPSRKRDNEQFF.